This T cell receptor beta chain was sequenced in a study of cytomegalovirus exposure and HLA in healthy donors. The study ran its PCR with 60 Vbeta and 13 Jbeta primers. Libraries were prepared by immunoSEQ multiplex PCR; TCRdb keeps only in-frame clonotypes and omits some of them. The profile shows approximately 140,000 clones, over 75% of them singletons. V shed 2 bases and J shed 7 bases, with 5 bases lying between them. The germline gives CDR1 MRHNA, CDR2 SNTAGT. The CDR3 is 12 amino acids. As regards this clone: Its antigen is undetermined.

Study-wide points: Researchers left out some V segments, among them TRBV6-2 and TRBV6-3, as indistinguishable. Cytomegalovirus status, reportedly, was diagnosed with high specificity and sensitivity by the classifier.

The sample comprised PBMCs. This sequence was found in a man aged 35-49 years in good health and CMV-seronegative. The gene calls are TRBV6-4 and TRBJ2-2; D is undetermined. Written as DNA, the CDR3 is TGTGCCAGCAGTGACCGGTACGGGGAGCTGTTTTTT. It is translated as CASSDRYGELFF.